The 17 T cell receptor beta chains below all came from one sample that was sequenced in a study of blood T cells in healthy people across ages. A sample-barcoded 5' primer and a J-beta primer mix were used in a second PCR of roughly 6 to 11 cycles. Using its own MiXCR run on the 5' RACE reads, TCRdb lists one record per CDR3 protein. Of 650,000 to 1,000,000 distinct CDR3 sequences listed, about 36% are singletons. The sequencing input was blood. The receptors shown here come from a man younger than 35 in good health.

This clonotype appeared many times. This chain uses TRBV20-1 with TRBJ2-1; 7 bases are a match to TRBD2. The CDR3 runs to 15 residues. J lost 5 bases, V lost 0 bases, and 7 bases had no gene match. The germline V gene encodes CDR1 DFQATT and CDR2 SNEGSKA (reference sequence). The CDR3 DNA is TGCAGTGCTAGAGACCCCAGCGGGGCCGACAATGAGCAGTTCTTC. Its translation is CSARDPSGADNEQFF.

V is TRBV14 and J is TRBJ2-5; 7 bases fit TRBD2. This CDR3 spans 13 amino acids. Germline-derived CDR1 and CDR2 are SGHDN and FVKESK. The ends lost 0 bases at V and 7 bases at J; junction bases unmatched: 2. This chain's CDR3 is CASSQDGEGTQYF. In DNA form, the CDR3 reads TGTGCCAGCAGCCAAGACGGGGAGGGGACCCAGTACTTC.

V usage is TRBV4-1 and J usage is TRBJ2-7, with D perhaps assigned TRBD1 or TRBD2 (5 bases each). V was clipped by 4 bases and J by 7 bases, with 23 bases between them. CDR1 and CDR2 from the germline V gene are MGHRA and YSYEKL. The CDR3 has 16 amino acids. The CDR3 here is CASSPSQRGNYNEQYF. The CDR3 bases are TGCGCCAGCAGCCCCTCCCAGAGGGGCAACTACAATGAGCAGTACTTC.

Concerning this clonotype: Possible read error: a much larger clone is one base away. The chain uses TRBV5-1 and TRBJ1-2, with D possibly TRBD1 on 6 matching bases. Germline CDR1 reads SGHRS; CDR2 reads YFSETQ. The CDR3 spans 17 residues. CDR3 sequence (DNA): TGCGCCAGCAGCGTGGGACACTTACCCGGCGCCAACTGTGGCTACACCTTC. It codes for CASSVGHLPGANCGYTF.

The CDR3 coding sequence is TGTGCCAGCAGTTTGGACCGACAGGGATTAACCAACTATGGCTACACCTTC. Translated: CASSLDRQGLTNYGYTF. The V gene is TRBV12-3 or TRBV12-4, the J gene TRBJ1-2; 7 positions match TRBD1. The V gene end was trimmed by 3 bases and the J gene end by 2 bases; junction bases not matched to a gene: 12. This CDR3 comprises 17 residues.

This clonotype has ten or more counts. The J gene is TRBJ1-1, the V gene TRBV20-1; D might be TRBD1 (6 bases). V was trimmed by 4 bases and J by 2 bases, leaving 11 bases between them. Germline V gene sequence: CDR1 DFQATT, CDR2 SNEGSKA (reference sequence). The CDR3 sequence is 13 residues long. CDR3 DNA: TGCAGTGCTACCAGGACAGCTAACACTGAAGCTTTCTTT. Translated: CSATRTANTEAFF.

This clonotype was counted only a few times. This sequence joins TRBV18 and TRBJ2-2; TRBD1 might be the D (6 bases). CDR3 length equals 15 residues. The germline CDR1 and CDR2 sequences are KGHSH and LQKENI. With 4 bases removed from V and 0 bases from J, the gap between germline ends came to 9 bases. Here the CDR3 DNA reads TGTGCCAGCTCACGAGGACAGACGAACACCGGGGAGCTGTTTTTT. Its protein product is CASSRGQTNTGELFF.

The rearrangement uses TRBV5-4 and TRBJ2-7, with TRBD1 matching 7 bases. The last part of the DNA fits TRBJ2-5 better; the J call may be wrong. Germline-derived CDR1 and CDR2 are SGHNT and YYREEE (reference sequence). The CDR3 is 13 amino acids. CDR3 bases: TGTGCGGCCGGGACAGAGTACCAAGAGACCCAGTACTTC. Translation gives CAAGTEYQETQYF.

This sequence joins TRBV5-1 and TRBJ2-2; D call uncertain. The CDR3 is 13 residues long. With 4 bases removed from V and 3 bases from J, the gap between germline ends came to 7 bases. CDR1 SGHRS and CDR2 YFSETQ come from the germline V gene. Here the CDR3 DNA reads TGCGCCAGCAGCCCCGCGGACACCGGGGAGCTGTTTTTT. It translates to CASSPADTGELFF.

This clonotype was observed a few times. This sequence joins TRBV20-1 and TRBJ1-4; D might be TRBD1 (5 bases). V was cut by 5 bases and J by 7 bases, with 14 bases left in between. Germline V gene sequence: CDR1 DFQATT, CDR2 SNEGSKA (reference sequence). CDR3 length: 13 amino acids. This CDR3 reads CSAYKGEGEKLFF. The DNA of the CDR3 is TGCAGTGCTTATAAAGGGGAGGGTGAAAAACTGTTTTTT.

This clonotype was recorded at least ten times. The CDR3 DNA reads as TGTGCCAGCAGCTTGACTAGCGGGGGGCCAGATACGCAGTATTTT. As protein: CASSLTSGGPDTQYF. The chain links TRBV7-9 to TRBJ2-3, with 13 bases identical to TRBD2. With V trimmed by 3 bases and J by 4 bases, 1 base remained unmatched. Germline V gene sequence: CDR1 SEHNR, CDR2 FQNEAQ (reference sequence). The CDR3 sequence is 15 residues long.

The chain recombines TRBV4-1 with TRBJ2-3, with D perhaps TRBD2 (6 bases). Trimming removed 4 bases at V and 6 bases at J, with 17 bases between. Germline V gene lookup returns CDR1 MGHRA and CDR2 YSYEKL. The CDR3 has 15 residues. The CDR3 coding sequence is TGCGCCAGCAGCCCCAGACTAGTGGGGGATGATACGCAGTATTTT. Protein: CASSPRLVGDDTQYF.

This chain links TRBV6-5 with TRBJ1-2; D gene unclear. The germline V gene has CDR1 MNHEY and CDR2 SVGAGI. This CDR3 comprises 12 residues. The V end lost 10 bases, the J end lost 5 bases, and 14 bases lay between the germline ends. Here the CDR3 DNA reads TGTGCCATAAGCGGGCGAAATTATGGCTACACCTTC. Translated: CAISGRNYGYTF.

Notes on this clonotype: This sequence may be a read error, since a much larger clone differs from it by one base. The genes are TRBV7-6 and TRBJ2-5, with a weak D call TRBD2 (5 bases). V shed 1 base and J shed 11 bases, with 17 bases lying between them. The CDR3 contains 14 residues. Per germline, CDR1 SGHVS and CDR2 FNYEAQ. CDR3 in DNA: TGTGCCAGCAGCTTAGGCGGGTCCCACAATGAGCAGTACTTC. Translated: CASSLGGSHNEQYF.

This clonotype appeared a few times. The gene calls are TRBV5-1 and TRBJ1-1; no reliable D call. CDR1 SGHRS and CDR2 YFSETQ come from the germline V gene. The CDR3 totals 17 residues. Between the trimmed V and J ends, which lost 0 bases and 0 bases, there was a span of 15 bases. DNA for the CDR3: TGCGCCAGCAGCTTGGCCCTGAAGGGTCCTTTGAACACTGAAGCTTTCTTT. This sequence encodes CASSLALKGPLNTEAFF. Based on the CDR3 plus reference TRBV5-1 and TRBJ1-1, the full variable domain is KAGVTQTPRYLIKTRGQQVTLSCSPISGHRSVSWYQQTPGQGLQFLFEYFSETQRNKGNFPGRFSGRQFSNSRSEMNVSTLELGDSALYLCASSLALKGPLNTEAFFGQGTRLTVV.

This chain uses TRBV20-1 with TRBJ2-1; 8 bases fit TRBD1. Germline CDR1 DFQATT, CDR2 SNEGSKA (reference sequence). CDR3 size: 16 residues. V was clipped by 0 bases and J by 3 bases; unmatched bases: 7. CDR3 loop: CSARDPGQDNYNEQFF. The CDR3 region has the DNA TGCAGTGCTAGAGATCCGGGACAGGACAACTACAATGAGCAGTTCTTC.

The CDR3 here is CASSQSQLAGARDTQYF. CDR3 DNA sequence: TGCGCCAGCAGCCAATCCCAACTAGCGGGGGCTAGAGATACGCAGTATTTT. The chain combines TRBV4-1 with TRBJ2-3; 11 bases are a match to TRBD2. CDR1 and CDR2 from the germline V gene are MGHRA and YSYEKL. The CDR3 totals 17 residues. V lost 2 bases, J lost 5 bases, and 9 bases stayed unmatched.